The clone carrying this T cell receptor beta chain was observed once. Its specificity is unknown. The data stem from a study of neurological immune-mediated disorders. General study results and limits: HTLV-1-associated myelopathy displayed the greatest TCR clonal expansion, and multiple sclerosis exhibited the smallest, lower than that of healthy controls.

Time point in this sample: technical triplicate 2. The unsorted libraries had their origin in 2 million PBMCs stored at -80 C. Per germline, CDR1 MNHEY and CDR2 SMNVEV (reference sequence). With 8 bases removed from V and 12 bases from J, the gap between germline ends came to 23 bases. CDR3 length: 13 amino acids. 5'RACE employing 10-nucleotide random UMIs yielded the cDNA. TCRdb fed the 5' RACE reads into MiXCR, producing one record per CDR3 protein. The sample includes about 59,000 distinct CDR3 sequences, 20% to 30% seen only once; the top ten take roughly 4.6%. The receptor comes from a man between 60 and 75 years old with HTLV-1-associated myelopathy (HAM/TSP). What was sequenced was PBMCs. The chain employs TRBV27 and TRBJ2-7; D is ambiguous. CDR3 bases: TGTGCCAGCGGCCTAGGTGCAGGCCCTGATTCGTACTTC. It encodes CASGLGAGPDSYF.